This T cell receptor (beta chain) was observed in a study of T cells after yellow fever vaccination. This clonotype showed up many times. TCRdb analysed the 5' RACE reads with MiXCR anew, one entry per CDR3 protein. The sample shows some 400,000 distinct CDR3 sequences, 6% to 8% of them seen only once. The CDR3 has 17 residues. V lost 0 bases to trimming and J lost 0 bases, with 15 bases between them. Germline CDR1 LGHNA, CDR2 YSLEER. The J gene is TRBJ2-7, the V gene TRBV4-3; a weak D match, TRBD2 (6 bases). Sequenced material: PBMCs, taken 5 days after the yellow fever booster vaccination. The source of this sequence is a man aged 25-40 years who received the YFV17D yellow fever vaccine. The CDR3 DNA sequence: TGCGCCAGCAGCCAAGAGTTGAGCGGGTTGTTCTCCTACGAGCAGTACTTC. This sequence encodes CASSQELSGLFSYEQYF.